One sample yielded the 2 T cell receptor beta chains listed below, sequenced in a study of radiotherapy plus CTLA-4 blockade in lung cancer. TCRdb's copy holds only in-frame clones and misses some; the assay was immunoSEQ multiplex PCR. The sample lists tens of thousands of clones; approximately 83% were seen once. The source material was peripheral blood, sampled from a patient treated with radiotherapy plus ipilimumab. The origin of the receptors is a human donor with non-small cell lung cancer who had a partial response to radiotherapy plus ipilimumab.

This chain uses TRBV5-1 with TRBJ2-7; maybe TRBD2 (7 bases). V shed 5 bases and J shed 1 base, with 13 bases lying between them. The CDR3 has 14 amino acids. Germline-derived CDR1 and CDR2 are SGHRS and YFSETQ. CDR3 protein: CASSRGGGSYEQYF. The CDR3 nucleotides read TGCGCCAGCAGTAGAGGGGGGGGTTCCTACGAGCAGTACTTC.

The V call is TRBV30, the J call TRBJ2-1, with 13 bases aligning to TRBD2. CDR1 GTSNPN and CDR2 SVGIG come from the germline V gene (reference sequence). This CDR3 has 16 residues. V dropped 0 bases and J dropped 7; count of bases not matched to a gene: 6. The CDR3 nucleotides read TGTGCCTGGAGTGTTGAAAGGACTAGCGGGAGAAATGAGCAGTTCTTC. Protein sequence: CAWSVERTSGRNEQFF.